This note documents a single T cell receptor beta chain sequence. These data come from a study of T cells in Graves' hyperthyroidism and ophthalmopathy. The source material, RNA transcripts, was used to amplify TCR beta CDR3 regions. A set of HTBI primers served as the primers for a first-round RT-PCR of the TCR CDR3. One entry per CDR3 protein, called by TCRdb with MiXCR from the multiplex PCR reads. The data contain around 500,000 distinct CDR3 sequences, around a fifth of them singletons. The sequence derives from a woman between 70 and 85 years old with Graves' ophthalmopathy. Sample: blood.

The CDR3: CASDGTSVDEQYF. The DNA of the CDR3 is TGCGCCAGCGATGGGACTAGCGTGGACGAGCAGTACTTC. V is TRBV10-2 and J is TRBJ2-7, with 10 bases fitting TRBD2. Per germline, CDR1 WSHSY and CDR2 SAAADI. Trimming took 8 bases from V and 5 from J; bases not matched to a gene: 6. The CDR3 sequence is 13 residues long.